Shown below are 16 T cell receptor beta chains from a single sample sequenced in a study of type 1 regulatory T cells. No antigen is known for these receptors. TCRdb re-derived calls from the reads in MiXCR, one entry per CDR3 protein. The table lists 20,000 or so distinct CDR3 sequences, approximately 51% of them singletons, with 4.8% in the top ten. Sequenced material: cultured T cells, either the whole culture or a sorted T cell fraction (not recorded which). All receptors come from a human donor in good health.

Only a few counts were recorded for this clonotype. The chain links TRBV29-1 to TRBJ1-1, with D possibly being TRBD1 (6 bases). Deletions cut 2 bases from V and 4 bases from J, with 8 bases between. The CDR3 spans 12 residues. CDR1 is SQVTM and CDR2 is ANQGSEA in the germline V gene. Here the CDR3 DNA reads TGCAGCGTTGAAAGAGGGGGCACTGAAGCTTTCTTT. Translation gives CSVERGGTEAFF.

The chain employs TRBV7-2 and TRBJ1-1, with 7 nucleotides matching TRBD1. The germline gives CDR1 SGHTA, CDR2 FQGNSA. The ends lost 4 bases at V and 4 bases at J; junction bases unmatched: 15. There are 17 residues in the CDR3. The CDR3 DNA reads TGTGCCAGCAGCTCTAGGGGGCAAGGGCGATTGGGCACTGAAGCTTTCTTT. Protein sequence: CASSSRGQGRLGTEAFF.

The chain employs TRBV19 and TRBJ1-3; TRBD1 matches 9 bases. J lost 8 bases, V lost 5 bases, and 7 bases had no gene match. The CDR3 has 14 residues. The germline V gene has CDR1 LNHDA and CDR2 SQIVND (reference sequence). The CDR3 region is CASSVDRGTYTIYF. CDR3 DNA sequence: TGTGCCAGTAGTGTGGACAGGGGAACTTACACCATATATTTT.

The CDR3: CASTLGGPPAQETQYF. In DNA form, the CDR3 reads TGTGCCAGCACCCTTGGTGGACCCCCGGCCCAAGAGACCCAGTACTTC. The rearrangement links TRBV5-5 to TRBJ2-5; D gene unclear. The CDR3 is 16 amino acids. Deletions cut 6 bases from V and 1 base from J, with 19 bases between. Per germline, CDR1 SGHKS and CDR2 YYEKEE (reference sequence).

The chain is built from TRBV7-9 and TRBJ2-3; 8 bases align to TRBD2. Germline CDR1 and CDR2: SEHNR and FQNEAQ (reference sequence). The CDR3 is 14 amino acids. J gave up 7 bases and V 8 bases, and 11 bases lay outside the gene matches. Here the CDR3 DNA reads TGTGCCAGCGAATACCGGGGGGGCGGTAATACGCAGTATTTT. This sequence encodes CASEYRGGGNTQYF.

V and J are TRBV6-2 or TRBV6-3 and TRBJ2-5, with D perhaps TRBD1 (7 bases). Germline CDR1 and CDR2: MNHEY and SVGEGT. The V and J ends lost 2 bases and 1 base respectively, with 14 bases between them. The CDR3 extends over 16 amino acids. CDR3 sequence: CASSYAGSGGQETQYF. The CDR3 DNA follows: TGTGCCAGCAGTTACGCGGGATCAGGGGGCCAAGAGACCCAGTACTTC.

The V and J genes are TRBV2 and TRBJ1-2; 11 bases are shared with TRBD1. This CDR3 has 18 residues. Unmatched junction bases numbered 16, after V lost 7 bases and J lost 3 bases. Germline V CDR1 and CDR2: SNHLY, FYNNEI. The CDR3 DNA follows: TGTGCCAGCATTAAATTGCGGACAGGGGGCGCCGGGGACTATGGCTACACCTTC. Translating gives CASIKLRTGGAGDYGYTF.

V gene TRBV20-1 combines with J gene TRBJ2-1; D uncertain. V was clipped by 3 bases and J by 0 bases, with 12 bases between them. This CDR3 contains 15 residues. Germline values: CDR1 DFQATT, CDR2 SNEGSKA (reference sequence). The CDR3 sequence is CSASTDKSSYNEQFF. CDR3 DNA sequence: TGCAGTGCTAGTACAGATAAGAGCTCCTACAATGAGCAGTTCTTC.

This clonotype was seen a single time. The chain recombines TRBV18 with TRBJ1-1, with D perhaps TRBD1 (6 bases). Germline V CDR1 and CDR2: KGHSH, LQKENI. Trimming took off 4 bases at V and 2 bases at J, with 11 bases between the two ends. The CDR3 runs 14 residues. This chain's CDR3 is CASSQGQRNTEAFF. The CDR3 DNA is TGTGCCAGCTCACAGGGACAACGAAACACTGAAGCTTTCTTT.

The chain couples TRBV11-2 to TRBJ2-3; D perhaps matches TRBD2 (5 bases). The CDR3 totals 12 residues. Germline loops: CDR1 SGHAT, CDR2 FQNNGV. V lost 6 bases to trimming and J lost 7 bases, with 11 bases between them. CDR3 coding DNA: TGTGCCAGCAGATCGCCCGGGAATACGCAGTATTTT. Translated: CASRSPGNTQYF.

This clonotype rates as medium-sized. The chain has TRBV24-1 and TRBJ2-3; 9 nucleotides line up with TRBD1. Germline V gene lookup returns CDR1 KGHDR and CDR2 SFDVKD. V shed 0 bases, J shed 4 bases, and the junction held 10 bases outside the gene matches. This CDR3 is built from 18 residues. In DNA, the CDR3 is TGTGCCACCAGTGATTTGCAGGGACAGGGATGGACGGCAGATACGCAGTATTTT. Translating gives CATSDLQGQGWTADTQYF.

Ten or more counts support this clonotype. This chain joins TRBV12-3 or TRBV12-4 and TRBJ2-1, with 7 bases identical to TRBD2. V lost 6 bases and J lost 4; bases outside the gene matches: 0. The length of the CDR3 is 12 residues. The CDR3, as DNA: TGTGCCAGCAGGGGGGGGTACAATGAGCAGTTCTTC. Amino acid sequence: CASRGGYNEQFF.

In DNA form, the CDR3 reads TGTGCCAGCAGTTTGGGGCTAGCGGGGGGATTAGAGACCCAGTACTTC. Its protein product is CASSLGLAGGLETQYF. V usage is TRBV27 and J usage is TRBJ2-5, with TRBD2 matching over 11 bases. The CDR3 has 16 residues. Germline-derived CDR1 and CDR2 are MNHEY and SMNVEV (reference sequence). The trim removed 3 bases at V and 4 bases at J, leaving 7 bases unmatched.

The chain combines TRBV7-2 with TRBJ1-5, with a weak D call TRBD1 (5 bases). This CDR3 comprises 15 residues. V shed 5 bases and J shed 5 bases, with 16 bases lying between them. Germline loops: CDR1 SGHTA, CDR2 FQGNSA. CDR3 DNA sequence: TGTGCCAGCAGCCCCCGGCTGGGGACTGATCAGCCCCAGCATTTT. Its translation: CASSPRLGTDQPQHF.

This rearrangement joins TRBV4-3 to TRBJ2-4; 10 bases are shared with TRBD2. Trimming removed 4 bases from V and 0 bases from J; junction bases left unmatched: 12. This CDR3 comprises 19 residues. CDR1 LGHNA and CDR2 YSLEER come from the germline V gene. CDR3 bases: TGCGCCAGCAGCCGAGATAGCGGGGGGTCCGATCTAGCCAAAAACATTCAGTACTTC. It yields the protein CASSRDSGGSDLAKNIQYF.

The table lists this clonotype with a few counts. The chain links TRBV5-4 to TRBJ1-1; D is uncertain. The CDR3 loop spans 13 amino acids. In germline, CDR1 is SGHNT, CDR2 YYREEE (reference sequence). The germline V and J ends were trimmed by 3 bases and 1 base, with 7 bases remaining between them. The CDR3 region has the DNA TGTGCCAGCAGCTATGTAACGAACACTGAAGCTTTCTTT. Protein product: CASSYVTNTEAFF.